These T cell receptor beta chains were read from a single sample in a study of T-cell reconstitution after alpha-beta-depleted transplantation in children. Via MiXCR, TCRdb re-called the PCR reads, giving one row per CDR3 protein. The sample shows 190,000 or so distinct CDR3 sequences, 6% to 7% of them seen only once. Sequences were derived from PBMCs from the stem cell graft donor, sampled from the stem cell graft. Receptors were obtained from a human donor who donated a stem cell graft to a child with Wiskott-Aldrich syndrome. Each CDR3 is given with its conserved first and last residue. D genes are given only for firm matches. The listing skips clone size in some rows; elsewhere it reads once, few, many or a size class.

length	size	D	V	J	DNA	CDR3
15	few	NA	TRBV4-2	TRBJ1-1	TGTGCCAGCAGCCAAGATAGGTGGGGGAACACTGAAGCTTTCTTT	CASSQDRWGNTEAFF
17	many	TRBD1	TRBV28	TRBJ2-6	TGTGCCAGCAGTTTATACCGCGGACAGGCTGGGGCCAACGTCCTGACTTTC	CASSLYRGQAGANVLTF
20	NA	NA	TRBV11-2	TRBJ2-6	TGTGCCAGCAGCCCCGCGGGTGGACTCCAACTCATCTCTGGGGCCAACGTCCTGACTTTC	CASSPAGGLQLISGANVLTF
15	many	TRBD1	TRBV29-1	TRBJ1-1	TGCAGCGTTGTTGACAGGGGGCTTTGGAGCACTGAAGCTTTCTTT	CSVVDRGLWSTEAFF
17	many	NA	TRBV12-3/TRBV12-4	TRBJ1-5	TGTGCCAGCAGTTTGGGGGGTGGGTTGGCGGCCCCTCAGCCCCAGCATTTT	CASSLGGGLAAPQPQHF
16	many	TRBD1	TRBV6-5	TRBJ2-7	TGTGCCAGCAGTTCCTGGGGGACAGGGGCACCCTACGAGCAGTACTTC	CASSSWGTGAPYEQYF
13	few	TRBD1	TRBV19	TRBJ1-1	TGTGCCAGTAGTATCCAGGGGGCAACTGAAGCTTTCTTT	CASSIQGATEAFF
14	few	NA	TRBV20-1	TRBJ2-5	TGCAGTGCTGAAAGAAGTGTGGGAGGAGAGACCCAGTACTTC	CSAERSVGGETQYF
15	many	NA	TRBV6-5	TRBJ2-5	TGTGCCAGCAGTAACCATGGACAGAACCAAGAGACCCAGTACTTC	CASSNHGQNQETQYF
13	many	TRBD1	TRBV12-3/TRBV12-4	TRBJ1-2	TGTGCCAGCAGCCTGGGACAGGGAAATGGCTACACCTTC	CASSLGQGNGYTF
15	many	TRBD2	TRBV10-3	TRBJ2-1	TGTGCCATCAGTGAGTCGGGACTAGCGGGGAATGAGCAGTTCTTC	CAISESGLAGNEQFF
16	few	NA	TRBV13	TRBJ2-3	TGTGCCAGCAGCAGCATGGAGAGGACCGCCACAGATACGCAGTATTTT	CASSSMERTATDTQYF
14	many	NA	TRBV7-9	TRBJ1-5	TGTGCCAGCAGCCCATTAGGGGTCAATCAGCCCCAGCATTTT	CASSPLGVNQPQHF
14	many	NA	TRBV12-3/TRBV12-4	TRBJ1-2	TGTGCCAGCAGTCCACCCGGGAGGACTTATGGCTACACCTTC	CASSPPGRTYGYTF
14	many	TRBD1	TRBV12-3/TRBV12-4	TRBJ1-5	TGTGCCAGCAGTAGTCAGGGGGAAGATCAGCCCCAGCATTTT	CASSSQGEDQPQHF
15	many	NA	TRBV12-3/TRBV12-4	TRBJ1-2	TGTGCCAGCAGTCTGACAGAAAGAACAGGCTATGGCTACACCTTC	CASSLTERTGYGYTF
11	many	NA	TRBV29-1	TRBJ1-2	TGCAGCGGTTGGGGCGTCTACGGCTACACCTTC	CSGWGVYGYTF
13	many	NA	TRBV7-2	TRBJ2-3	TGTGCCAGCAGCTTAGTGTACTCAGATACGCAGTATTTT	CASSLVYSDTQYF
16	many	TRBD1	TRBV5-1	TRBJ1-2	TGCGCCAGCAGCTTGGCGGGGGACAGATTAAGCTATGGCTACACCTTC	CASSLAGDRLSYGYTF
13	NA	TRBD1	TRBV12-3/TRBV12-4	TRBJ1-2	TGTGCCAGCAGTTTACGGGCAGGGGGTGGCTACACCTTC	CASSLRAGGGYTF
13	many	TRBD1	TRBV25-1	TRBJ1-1	TGTGCCAGCAGTGAGGGGACAGCTTATGAAGCTTTCTTT	CASSEGTAYEAFF
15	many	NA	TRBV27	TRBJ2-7	TGTGCCAGCAGTTTAAAGGCGGCTGGAGCTTACGAGCAGTACTTC	CASSLKAAGAYEQYF
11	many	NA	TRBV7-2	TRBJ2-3	TGTGCCAGCAGCGAAAGCCAGACGCAGTATTTT	CASSESQTQYF
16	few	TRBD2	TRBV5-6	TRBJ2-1	TGTGCCAGCAGCTTCCTCACTAGCGGGAGGGGCAATGAGCAGTTCTTC	CASSFLTSGRGNEQFF
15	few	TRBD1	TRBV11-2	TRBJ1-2	TGTGCCAGCAGCTTAGAAGGGGGCGCAAACTATGGCTACACCTTC	CASSLEGGANYGYTF
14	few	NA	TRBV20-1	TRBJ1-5	TGCAGTGCTCAGGAGTCAGTTAGCAATCAGCCCCAGCATTTT	CSAQESVSNQPQHF
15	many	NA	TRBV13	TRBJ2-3	TGTGCCAGCAGCAAGAGGACGGGAAGCACAGATACGCAGTATTTT	CASSKRTGSTDTQYF
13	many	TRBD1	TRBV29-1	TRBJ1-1	TGCAGCGTGGCCGACAGGGGGCTCACTGAAGCTTTCTTT	CSVADRGLTEAFF
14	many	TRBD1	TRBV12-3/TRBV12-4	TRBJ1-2	TGTGCCAGCAGTCGCAGGGGGCTCGGCTATGGCTACACCTTC	CASSRRGLGYGYTF
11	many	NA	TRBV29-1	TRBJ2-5	TGCAGCGTCGGGACGGTGGAGACCCAGTACTTC	CSVGTVETQYF
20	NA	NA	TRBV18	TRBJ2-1	TGTGCCAGCTCACCAAACAGCGGACCCCCTAGAGGGCGTTCGTGGAATGAGCAGTTCTTC	CASSPNSGPPRGRSWNEQFF
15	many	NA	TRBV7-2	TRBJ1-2	TGTGCCAGCAGCAACCCAGGGGCTGCTAACTATGGCTACACCTTC	CASSNPGAANYGYTF
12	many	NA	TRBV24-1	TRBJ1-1	TGTGCCACCCACGAGGGACGCACTGAAGCTTTCTTT	CATHEGRTEAFF
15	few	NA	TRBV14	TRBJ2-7	TGTGCCAGCAGCCAAGACGGTCAATTCGCCTACGAGCAGTACTTC	CASSQDGQFAYEQYF
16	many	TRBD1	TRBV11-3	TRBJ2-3	TGTGCCAGCAGCAACCCGGGACAGGGGAAGGCAGATACGCAGTATTTT	CASSNPGQGKADTQYF
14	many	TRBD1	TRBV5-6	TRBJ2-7	TGTGCCAGCAGCTTCAGGGGGTCTTCCTACGAGCAGTACTTC	CASSFRGSSYEQYF
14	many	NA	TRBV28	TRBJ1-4	TGTGCCAGCAGCTTCCCCCGCGTTGGCGAAAAACTGTTTTTT	CASSFPRVGEKLFF
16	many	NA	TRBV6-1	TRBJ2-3	TGTGCCAGCAGTGAAGAGGGTTCACCTAGCACAGATACGCAGTATTTT	CASSEEGSPSTDTQYF
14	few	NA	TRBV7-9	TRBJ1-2	TGTGCCAGCAGCCCCTTGGGGTTTCTCTATGGCTACACCTTC	CASSPLGFLYGYTF
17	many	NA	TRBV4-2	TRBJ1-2	TGTGCCAGCAGCCAAGATTTTACAGGGTTGTCCGACTATGGCTACACCTTC	CASSQDFTGLSDYGYTF
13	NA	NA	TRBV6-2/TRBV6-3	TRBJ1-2	TGTGCCAGCGTTGATAGTCCTACCGATGGCTACACCTTC	CASVDSPTDGYTF
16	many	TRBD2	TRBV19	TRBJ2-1	TGTGCCAGTAACCAACTGCTAGCGGGCTCCTACAATGAGCAGTTCTTC	CASNQLLAGSYNEQFF
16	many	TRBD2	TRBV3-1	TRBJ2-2	TGTGCCAGCAGCCAAGATGGGGGGACTAAGGCCGGGGAGCTGTTTTTT	CASSQDGGTKAGELFF
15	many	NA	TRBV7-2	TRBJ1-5	TGTGCCAGCAGCTTATTTGGGGGGAGCAATCAGCCCCAGCATTTT	CASSLFGGSNQPQHF
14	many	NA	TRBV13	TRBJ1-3	TGTGCCAGCAGCTTAGGAGAAGATGGAAACACCATATATTTT	CASSLGEDGNTIYF
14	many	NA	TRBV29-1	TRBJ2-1	TGCAGCGCTCCCGCGGAGGGAGGAGGAGGTGAGCAGTTCTTC	CSAPAEGGGGEQFF
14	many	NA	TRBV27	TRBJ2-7	TGTGCCAGCAGTCTCCTTGCCGCCCCCTACGAGCAGTACTTC	CASSLLAAPYEQYF
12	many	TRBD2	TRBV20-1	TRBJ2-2	TGCAGTGCTTCAGCGGGGCCCGGGGAGCTGTTTTTT	CSASAGPGELFF
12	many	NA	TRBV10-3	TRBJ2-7	TGTGCCATCAGTGGAGTTAATTACGAGCAGTACTTC	CAISGVNYEQYF
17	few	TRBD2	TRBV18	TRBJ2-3	TGTGCCAGCTCAAGAGAGGCGGCGGGAGGGAGCACAGATACGCAGTATTTT	CASSREAAGGSTDTQYF
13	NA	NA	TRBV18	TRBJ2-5	TGTGCCAGCTCACCATCAAAACGGGAGACCCAGTACTTC	CASSPSKRETQYF